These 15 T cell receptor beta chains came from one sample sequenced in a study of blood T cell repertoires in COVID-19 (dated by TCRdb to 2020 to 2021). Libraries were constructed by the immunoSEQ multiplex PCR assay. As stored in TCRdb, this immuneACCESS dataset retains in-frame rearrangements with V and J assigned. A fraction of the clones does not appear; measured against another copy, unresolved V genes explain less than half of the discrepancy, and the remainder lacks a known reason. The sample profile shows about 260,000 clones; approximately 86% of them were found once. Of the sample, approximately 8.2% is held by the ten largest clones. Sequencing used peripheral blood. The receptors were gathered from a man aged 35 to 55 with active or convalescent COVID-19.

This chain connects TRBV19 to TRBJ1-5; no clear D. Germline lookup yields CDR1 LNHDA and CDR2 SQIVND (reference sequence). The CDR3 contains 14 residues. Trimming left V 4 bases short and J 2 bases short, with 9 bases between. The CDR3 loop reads CASSKGAGNQPQHF. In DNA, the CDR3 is TGTGCCAGTAGTAAGGGAGCAGGCAATCAGCCCCAGCATTTT.

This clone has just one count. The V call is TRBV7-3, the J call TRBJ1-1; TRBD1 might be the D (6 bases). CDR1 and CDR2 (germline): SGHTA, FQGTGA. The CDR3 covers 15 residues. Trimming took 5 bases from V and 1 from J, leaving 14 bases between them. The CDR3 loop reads CASSGGFIGNTEAFF. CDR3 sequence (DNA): TGTGCCAGCAGCGGGGGCTTTATTGGGAACACTGAAGCTTTCTTT.

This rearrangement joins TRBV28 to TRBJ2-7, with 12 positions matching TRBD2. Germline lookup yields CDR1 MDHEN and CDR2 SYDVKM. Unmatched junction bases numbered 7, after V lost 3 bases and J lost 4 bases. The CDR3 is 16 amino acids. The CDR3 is CASSFAGLAGTYEQYF. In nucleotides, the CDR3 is TGTGCCAGCAGTTTCGCTGGACTAGCGGGAACATACGAGCAGTACTTC.

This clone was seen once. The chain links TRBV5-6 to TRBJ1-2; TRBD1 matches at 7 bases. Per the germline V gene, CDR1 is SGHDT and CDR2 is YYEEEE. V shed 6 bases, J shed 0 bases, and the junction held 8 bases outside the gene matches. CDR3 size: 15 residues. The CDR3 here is CASNRRGRANYGYTF. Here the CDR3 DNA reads TGTGCCAGCAACCGGAGGGGGCGTGCTAACTATGGCTACACCTTC.

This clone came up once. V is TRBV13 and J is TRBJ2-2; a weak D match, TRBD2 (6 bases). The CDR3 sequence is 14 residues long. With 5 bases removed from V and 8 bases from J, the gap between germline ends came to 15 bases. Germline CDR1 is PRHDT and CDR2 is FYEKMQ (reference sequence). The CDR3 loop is CASSHLAEGGELFF. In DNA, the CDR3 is TGTGCCAGCAGCCACTTAGCGGAGGGGGGGGAGCTGTTTTTT.

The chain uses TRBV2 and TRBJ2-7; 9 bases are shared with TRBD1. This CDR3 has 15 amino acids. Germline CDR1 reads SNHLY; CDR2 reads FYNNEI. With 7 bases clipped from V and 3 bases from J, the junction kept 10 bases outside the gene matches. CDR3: CASNTIGDRVYEQYF. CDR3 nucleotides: TGTGCCAGCAACACTATAGGGGACAGGGTCTACGAGCAGTACTTC.

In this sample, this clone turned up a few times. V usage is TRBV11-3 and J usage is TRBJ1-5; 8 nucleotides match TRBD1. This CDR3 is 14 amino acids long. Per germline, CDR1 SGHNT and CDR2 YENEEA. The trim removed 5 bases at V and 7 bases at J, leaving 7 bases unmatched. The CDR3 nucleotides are TGTGCCAGCAGCCTCAGGGGGCGCGGGCAGCCCCAGCATTTT. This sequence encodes CASSLRGRGQPQHF.

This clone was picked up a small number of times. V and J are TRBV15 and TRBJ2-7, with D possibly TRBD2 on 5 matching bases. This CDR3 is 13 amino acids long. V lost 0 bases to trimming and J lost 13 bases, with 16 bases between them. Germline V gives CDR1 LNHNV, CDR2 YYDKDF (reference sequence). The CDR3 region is CATSRELSGVEYF. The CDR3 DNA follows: TGTGCCACCAGCAGAGAACTCTCCGGGGTCGAATACTTC.

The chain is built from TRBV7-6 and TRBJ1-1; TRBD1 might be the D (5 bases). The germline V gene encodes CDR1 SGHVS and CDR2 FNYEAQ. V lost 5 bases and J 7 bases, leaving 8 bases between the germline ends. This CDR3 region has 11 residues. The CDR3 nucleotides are TGTGCCAGCAGCGGGGGGGGTGAAGCTTTCTTT. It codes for CASSGGGEAFF.

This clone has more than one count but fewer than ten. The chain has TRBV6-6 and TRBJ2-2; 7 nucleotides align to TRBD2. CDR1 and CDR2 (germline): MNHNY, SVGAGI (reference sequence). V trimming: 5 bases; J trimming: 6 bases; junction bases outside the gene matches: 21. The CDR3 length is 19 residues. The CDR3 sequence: CASSRLILAGTKVPGELFF. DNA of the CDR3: TGTGCCAGCAGTCGACTGATCCTAGCCGGGACTAAGGTCCCCGGGGAGCTGTTTTTT.

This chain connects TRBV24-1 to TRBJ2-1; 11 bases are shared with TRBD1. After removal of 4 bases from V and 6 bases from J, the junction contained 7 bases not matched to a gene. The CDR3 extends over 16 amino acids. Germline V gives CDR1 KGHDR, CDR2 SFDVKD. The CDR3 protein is CATSDPGTGGINEQFF. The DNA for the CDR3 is TGTGCCACCAGTGACCCCGGGACAGGGGGAATCAATGAGCAGTTCTTC.

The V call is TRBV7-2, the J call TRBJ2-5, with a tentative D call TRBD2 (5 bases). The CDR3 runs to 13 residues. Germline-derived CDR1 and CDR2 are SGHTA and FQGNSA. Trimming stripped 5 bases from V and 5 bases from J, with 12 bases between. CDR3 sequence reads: CASSAYWRETQYF. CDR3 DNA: TGTGCCAGCAGCGCGTACTGGAGGGAGACCCAGTACTTC. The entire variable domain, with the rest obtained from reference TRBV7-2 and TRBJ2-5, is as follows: GAGVSQSPSNKVTEKGKDVELRCDPISGHTALYWYRQSLGQGLEFLIYFQGNSAPDKSGLPSDRFSAERTGGSVSTLTIQRTQQEDSAVYLCASSAYWRETQYFGPGTRLLVL.

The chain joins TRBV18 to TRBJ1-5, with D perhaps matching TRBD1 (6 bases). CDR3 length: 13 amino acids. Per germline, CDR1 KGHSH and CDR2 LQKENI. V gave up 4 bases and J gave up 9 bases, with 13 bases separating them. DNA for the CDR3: TGTGCCAGCTCACGGACAGAAACGGGGCCCCAGCATTTT. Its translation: CASSRTETGPQHF.

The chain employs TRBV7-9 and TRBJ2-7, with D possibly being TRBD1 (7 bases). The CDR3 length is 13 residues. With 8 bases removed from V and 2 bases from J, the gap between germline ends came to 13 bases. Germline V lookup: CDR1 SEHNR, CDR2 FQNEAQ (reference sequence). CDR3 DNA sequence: TGTGCCAGCGGCGGGACAGTGACCTACGAGCAGTACTTC. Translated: CASGGTVTYEQYF.

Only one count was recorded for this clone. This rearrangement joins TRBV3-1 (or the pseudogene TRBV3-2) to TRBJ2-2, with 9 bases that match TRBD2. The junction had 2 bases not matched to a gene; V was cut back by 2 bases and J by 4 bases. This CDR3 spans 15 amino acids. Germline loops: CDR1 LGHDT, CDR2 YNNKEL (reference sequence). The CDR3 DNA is TGTGCCAGCAGCCAATGGCGGGAGGGCACCGGGGAGCTGTTTTTT. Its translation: CASSQWREGTGELFF.